This entry is about one T cell receptor (beta chain). Antigen specificity is unknown. A library of TCRbeta sequences, prepared with unique molecular identifiers, was generated. From the PCR reads, TCRdb called clonotypes with MiXCR, one entry per CDR3 protein. Among about 340,000 distinct CDR3 sequences listed, 16% were seen once. The data were obtained in a study of T-cell reconstitution after alpha-beta-depleted transplantation in children. Study results and limitations: Newly produced T cells mostly provided counts and TCRbeta diversity after one year, as hyperexpanded clones declined.

The sample was PBMCs, mostly from graft donor cells, taken 360 days after TCRalphabeta/CD19-depleted stem cell transplant. The receptor was isolated from a male patient between 2 and 9 years old who had a stem cell transplant for acute lymphoblastic leukemia, so the T cells may come from the graft donor.

The CDR3 sequence is CASSVSGSEQFF. The DNA of the CDR3 is TGTGCCAGCAGCGTCAGCGGGTCTGAGCAGTTCTTC. The J gene is TRBJ2-1, the V gene TRBV7-9, with D possibly TRBD2 on 6 matching bases. This CDR3 contains 12 residues. Trimming left V 5 bases short and J 9 bases short, with 11 bases between. In germline, CDR1 is SEHNR, CDR2 FQNEAQ (reference sequence).